The subject of this entry is one TCR beta chain. Its antigen is not known. This CDR3 is also generated by other DNA sequences in the sample. After removal of 3 bases from V and 3 bases from J, the junction contained 3 bases not matched to a gene. Germline V gives CDR1 SNHLY, CDR2 FYNNEI. There are 14 residues in the CDR3. The data belong to a study of Ad26.COV2.S vaccination and SARS-CoV-2 variants. The assay was immunoSEQ multiplex PCR, and TCRdb's table has in-frame clones only and misses some. The table records roughly 420,000 clones, 89% of them present only once. This sample's treatment: some 19 received Ad26.COV2.S at low or high dose, single or two shots; 5 received placebo; per-sample allocation not given. After the first vaccine or placebo injection, samples were drawn on day 63. Wuhan-strain spike was delivered by a replication-incompetent Ad26 vector. Study-wide results and caveats: Placebo recipients trailed vaccine recipients in spike-specific TCR breadth. Breadth and depth estimates from TCRs may understate total T cell responses. A substantial breadth of spike-specific CD8+ and CD4+ T cell responses after vaccination has been reported.

The rearrangement uses TRBV2 and TRBJ2-7; the match to TRBD1 covers 9 bases. The source is a person between 18 and 60 years old who received the Ad26.COV2.S COVID-19 vaccine or a placebo. This sample comprised peripheral blood, obtained in a trial of Ad26.COV2.S vaccine versus placebo. The CDR3 loop reads CASSDQGQGYEQYF. The CDR3 DNA sequence: TGTGCCAGCAGTGACCAGGGACAGGGCTACGAGCAGTACTTC.